There are many counts of the clone carrying this TCR beta chain. Through Arm-PCR of CDR3 regions and iRepertoire HTBI primers, TCR beta libraries were built. TCRdb passed the multiplex PCR reads through MiXCR, listing each CDR3 protein once. The repertoire has 620,000 or so distinct CDR3 sequences, around 15% of them found once; the top ten carry 15% to 20%. Time point in this sample: newly diagnosed GD, antithyroid drugs for less than 3 months. Generation of the TCR library employed RNA extracted from PBMCs. This specimen belongs to a study of regulatory T cells in long-lasting Graves disease. This CDR3 is built from 15 residues. V lost 0 bases, J lost 1 base, and 1 base stayed unmatched. CDR1 is SGHRS, CDR2 YFSETQ, per germline. Separately, the same data were catalogued under a study of T cells in Graves' hyperthyroidism and ophthalmopathy.

The TCR sequence derives from a woman aged 25 to 45 with Graves disease. The specimen was peripheral blood mononuclear cells (PBMCs), collected at new diagnosis, from a patient treated with antithyroid drugs. The chain has TRBV5-1 and TRBJ2-1; 7 nucleotides agree with TRBD1. Here the CDR3 reads CASSLEGASYNEQFF. In DNA form, the CDR3 reads TGCGCCAGCAGCTTGGAGGGGGCTTCCTACAATGAGCAGTTCTTC.